The 10 T cell receptor beta chains presented below share a single source sample, sequenced in a study of early T cells in non-severe SARS-CoV-2 infection. TCRdb re-called the 5' RACE reads through MiXCR, storing one row per CDR3 protein. Of around 80,000 distinct CDR3 sequences in the sample, roughly 13% were seen once. The sample consisted of whole blood. These receptors were taken from an adult who was a healthcare worker with PCR-confirmed SARS-CoV-2 infection or an uninfected control (not recorded which).

The chain employs TRBV2 and TRBJ2-2; D is uncertain. Trimming took 7 bases from V and 0 from J, leaving 6 bases between them. Per the germline V gene, CDR1 is SNHLY and CDR2 is FYNNEI. The CDR3 runs to 13 residues. The CDR3 DNA is TGTGCCAGCACGCGATCGAACACCGGGGAGCTGTTTTTT. Protein: CASTRSNTGELFF.

V usage is TRBV11-2 and J usage is TRBJ2-3; D not resolved. V was cut by 6 bases and J by 2 bases, with 15 bases left in between. Per germline, CDR1 SGHAT and CDR2 FQNNGV. The CDR3 is made up of 15 amino acids. CDR3 sequence (DNA): TGTGCCAGCAGTACCCCGGTCCCCGACACAGATACGCAGTATTTT. Its translation: CASSTPVPDTDTQYF.

In its sample, this clonotype was seen a few times. For the CDR3, the DNA is TGTGCCAGCAGTTTAGCCGGGGGCTCTAGTTACTATGGCTACACCTTC. It specifies CASSLAGGSSYYGYTF. The J gene is TRBJ1-2, the V gene TRBV12-3 or TRBV12-4; TRBD1 is a possible D gene (6 bases). The CDR3 loop spans 16 amino acids. V lost 0 bases to trimming and J lost 3 bases, with 14 bases between them.

The V gene is TRBV10-3, the J gene TRBJ2-2; no clear D gene. The CDR3 totals 12 residues. The germline V and J ends were trimmed by 5 bases and 1 base, with 2 bases remaining between them. Germline CDR1 is ENHRY and CDR2 is SYGVKD. CDR3 amino acids: CAISRNTGELFF. The CDR3 DNA follows: TGTGCCATCAGTAGGAACACCGGGGAGCTGTTTTTT.

V and J are TRBV6-2 or TRBV6-3 and TRBJ2-1, with TRBD2 matching over 12 bases. The CDR3 is 16 amino acids. J was trimmed by 6 bases and V by 5 bases; bases with no gene match: 8. Germline V gives CDR1 MNHEY, CDR2 SVGEGT. CDR3 loop: CASSPRGLAGRNEQFF. DNA for the CDR3: TGTGCCAGCAGTCCCAGAGGACTAGCGGGGCGCAATGAGCAGTTCTTC.

This clonotype came up many times. This chain connects TRBV10-1 to TRBJ2-2, with D possibly matching TRBD1 (6 bases). The germline V gene has CDR1 WNHNN and CDR2 SYGVQD (reference sequence). This CDR3 is built from 15 residues. Trimming removed 7 bases at V and 0 bases at J, with 12 bases between. CDR3 sequence reads: CASIRQDSNTGELFF. The CDR3 coding sequence is TGCGCCAGCATTAGACAGGACTCGAACACCGGGGAGCTGTTTTTT.

This clonotype was found a few times. The gene calls are TRBV12-5 and TRBJ2-7, with no clear D. The CDR3 runs 12 residues. V lost 3 bases, J lost 6 bases, and 9 bases lay in between. Germline V CDR1 and CDR2: LGHNT, FRNRAP. The CDR3 nucleotides read TGTGCTAGTGGTTTCGTCGATTTCGAGCAGTACTTC. Encoded protein: CASGFVDFEQYF.

V usage is TRBV6-6 and J usage is TRBJ2-5; maybe TRBD2 (6 bases). Germline loops: CDR1 MNHNY, CDR2 SVGAGI (reference sequence). The CDR3 length is 15 residues. Trimming removed 4 bases from V and 4 bases from J, with 16 bases in between. In nucleotides, the CDR3 is TGTGCCAGCAGTTCCCGGGACCGGGGGATAGAGACCCAGTACTTC. The encoded protein is CASSSRDRGIETQYF.

The chain carries TRBV4-1 and TRBJ2-7, with unresolved D. From germline, CDR1 is MGHRA and CDR2 YSYEKL. V was pared by 3 bases and J by 2 bases, with 11 bases between. The CDR3 length is 14 residues. The CDR3 nucleotides read TGCGCCAGCAGCCAGGGAATTTTCGCCTACGAGCAGTACTTC. Translating gives CASSQGIFAYEQYF.

This clonotype has at least ten counts. J is TRBJ2-2 and V is TRBV29-1; TRBD1 aligns across 8 bases. CDR3 length: 16 amino acids. Germline trimming cut 2 bases from V and 6 bases from J; bases unmatched to any gene: 11. The V gene's germline CDR1 is SQVTM and CDR2 ANQGSEA. The CDR3 spells CSVEIRRGLIAGELFF. In nucleotides, the CDR3 is TGCAGCGTTGAAATCCGCAGGGGGCTTATAGCCGGGGAGCTGTTTTTT.